A single sample is the source of the 3 T cell receptor beta chains below, sequenced in a study of T cell responses to AZD1222 COVID-19 vaccine. Profiling relied on immunoSEQ multiplex PCR, and the TCRdb table lists in-frame clones only, not all of them. Here the sample spans 85,000 to 90,000 clones, about 89% being singletons. This sample comprised peripheral blood, obtained 28 days after the second AZD1222 dose. Every receptor here comes from an adult who received the AZD1222 COVID-19 vaccine.

The V and J genes are TRBV19 and TRBJ1-3, with 7 bases matching TRBD1. V shed 4 bases and J 0 bases; nucleotides not matched to a gene: 6. This CDR3 spans 16 amino acids. In germline, CDR1 is LNHDA, CDR2 SQIVND (reference sequence). The CDR3 DNA follows: TGTGCCAGTAGTAGGGGGACAGTAAGCTCTGGAAACACCATATATTTT. Amino acid sequence: CASSRGTVSSGNTIYF.

The CDR3 coding sequence is TGTGCCAGCAGCAGGACAGAAGAGACCCAGTACTTC. It yields the protein CASSRTEETQYF. The rearrangement uses TRBV5-6 and TRBJ2-5; weak D call: TRBD1 (6 bases). Germline V gives CDR1 SGHDT, CDR2 YYEEEE. Trimming cost V 4 bases and J 3 bases, with 7 bases left between them. The CDR3 consists of 12 residues.

This chain uses TRBV5-6 with TRBJ1-2, with 8 bases aligning to TRBD1. The CDR3 loop spans 14 amino acids. Germline CDR1 is SGHDT and CDR2 is YYEEEE. The V gene end was trimmed by 3 bases and the J gene end by 4 bases; junction bases not matched to a gene: 5. The CDR3 DNA is TGTGCCAGCAGCTCTCGAGACAGGGGCTATGGCTACACCTTC. It translates to CASSSRDRGYGYTF.